This T cell receptor (beta chain) was recovered during a study of breast tumors, draining lymph nodes, adjacent tissues. Overall study results and limits: Tumor repertoires ranked between lymph nodes and nontumor tissue in diversity, with V and J gene preferences. Most tumor T cells seemingly derive from lymph node, then expand in tumor. The lymph node origin of tumor T cells was framed as consistent with a hypothesis, not demonstrated. Luminal-like breast cancer showed significantly higher tumor–nontumor repertoire similarity than basal-like.

This clonotype was detected only once. What it recognizes is unknown. The V end was cut by 5 bases, the J end by 7 bases, with 14 bases between. The CDR3 is made up of 13 amino acids. Using its own MiXCR run on the multiplex PCR reads, TCRdb lists one record per CDR3 protein. The profile covers roughly 130,000 distinct CDR3 sequences, with just under 20% appearing a single time and roughly 4% taken by the ten largest. Breast cancer patients provided tissue from their axillary draining lymph nodes. This chain links TRBV12-3 or TRBV12-4 with TRBJ2-5, with a weak D call TRBD2 (5 bases). The origin of this receptor is a female donor with breast cancer. Some clones in this sample may be carry-over from other donors' samples. The sequencing sample was made of axillary lymph node tissue. For the CDR3, the DNA is TGTGCCAGCAGTGTACTAGATTGTGCGACCCAGTACTTC. Residues: CASSVLDCATQYF.